The T cell receptor (beta chain) described here comes from a study of blood T cell repertoires in COVID-19. Background on the study: Collection of acute and convalescent COVID-19 samples took place in the United States, Italy and Spain. PBMCs, B-cell-depleted T cells, or T cells were the source of the cDNA or gDNA that made up the material.

The authors' processing: The assay estimated nucleated cells by amplifying reference gene primers. Measured with immunoSEQ multiplex PCR; TCRdb has only the in-frame clones, and not every one. V and J calls and clone size follow that table, whereas D and trimming were derived from the DNA. This table has around 400,000 clones, 89% appearing once. V lost 2 bases, J lost 8 bases, and 18 bases lay in between. Germline V gene sequence: CDR1 MDHEN, CDR2 SYDVKM. CDR3 length equals 15 residues. The receptor was isolated from a middle-aged man with acute or convalescent COVID-19. The sample consisted of peripheral blood. The chain joins TRBV28 to TRBJ1-2, with D possibly being TRBD1 (6 bases). The CDR3 loop is CASSLASTGGEGYTF. CDR3 DNA: TGTGCCAGCAGTTTAGCAAGTACGGGGGGCGAAGGCTACACCTTC.